The present T cell receptor (beta chain) was sequenced within a study of blood T cell repertoires in COVID-19. Overall study context: Acute and convalescent COVID-19 specimens originated in the United States, Italy and Spain. In each case, the material was cDNA or gDNA derived from T cells, B-cell-depleted T cells, or PBMCs.

The authors' processing: Estimation of nucleated cell counts relied on the amplification of reference gene primers. Sequenced by immunoSEQ multiplex PCR; TCRdb stores in-frame clones only, minus some. Clone size and V and J calls were adopted from that table, with D and trimming inferred from the DNA. The sample holds tens of thousands of clones, approximately 90% seen once. V lost 9 bases to trimming and J lost 4 bases; unmatched junction nucleotides: 9. This CDR3 region has 14 residues. Germline V gives CDR1 ENHRY, CDR2 SYGVKD. Sample: peripheral blood. The J gene is TRBJ2-7, the V gene TRBV10-3; 10 bases are shared with TRBD1. This receptor was identified in a human donor in a cohort sampled during active COVID-19. DNA for the CDR3: TGTGCCATGTCTCCCGGGACAGGGGCATACGAGCAGTACTTC. This gives the protein CAMSPGTGAYEQYF.